A selection of T cell receptor beta chains follows, all from one sample in a study of shared clonotypes between healthy human individuals. The method was immunoSEQ multiplex PCR; TCRdb's version includes in-frame clones alone and lacks a portion of them. Of more than 550,000 clones listed, 92% were seen once; the top ten hold approximately 24%. The sample comprised naive CD8+ T cells sorted from blood. These receptors all come from a man aged 25-45 years in good health. The CDR3 runs from the conserved cysteine through the conserved F or W. Each record gives: CDR3 protein, CDR3 DNA, J gene, V gene, clone size, D gene. The D gene is left open where the match is weak. For some rows the clone size is stated as once, few or many, or as a class when expanded; others skip it.

CDR3 protein: CASSIIRGHEQFF; CDR3 DNA: TGTGCCAGTAGTATTATCAGGGGGCATGAGCAGTTCTTC; J gene: TRBJ2-1; V gene: TRBV19; clone size: once; D gene: TRBD1
CDR3 protein: CASSSVGEANTGELFF; CDR3 DNA: TGTGCCAGCAGCTCAGTGGGGGAGGCGAACACCGGGGAGCTGTTTTTT; J gene: TRBJ2-2; V gene: TRBV7-9; clone size: NA; D gene: NA
CDR3 protein: CASSFRGTGEFQQYF; CDR3 DNA: TGTGCCAGCAGTTTTCGAGGGACTGGTGAATTTCAGCAGTACTTC; J gene: TRBJ2-7; V gene: TRBV28; clone size: once; D gene: NA
CDR3 protein: CASSLFSSLAGGPSLDEQFF; CDR3 DNA: TGTGCCAGCAGCTTATTTTCGTCACTAGCGGGAGGGCCGTCTTTGGATGAGCAGTTCTTC; J gene: TRBJ2-1; V gene: TRBV13; clone size: NA; D gene: TRBD2
CDR3 protein: CASSLSGVQETQYF; CDR3 DNA: TGTGCCAGCAGCCTGTCGGGAGTACAAGAGACCCAGTACTTC; J gene: TRBJ2-5; V gene: TRBV7-2; clone size: NA; D gene: NA
CDR3 protein: CASVAGLNEQFF; CDR3 DNA: TGTGCCAGCGTCGCAGGGTTAAATGAGCAGTTCTTC; J gene: TRBJ2-1; V gene: TRBV7-9; clone size: few; D gene: NA
CDR3 protein: CASSSLEGAINEKLFF; CDR3 DNA: TGTGCCAGCAGCTCCCTAGAAGGGGCGATTAATGAAAAACTGTTTTTT; J gene: TRBJ1-4; V gene: TRBV7-9; clone size: NA; D gene: NA
CDR3 protein: CASSYRDKTYEQYF; CDR3 DNA: TGCGCCAGCAGCTATCGGGACAAGACCTACGAGCAGTACTTC; J gene: TRBJ2-7; V gene: TRBV5-1; clone size: NA; D gene: NA
CDR3 protein: CASSLVDRGYEQYF; CDR3 DNA: TGTGCCAGCAGCTTGGTCGACAGGGGGTACGAGCAGTACTTC; J gene: TRBJ2-7; V gene: TRBV5-4; clone size: NA; D gene: TRBD1
CDR3 protein: CASSVPEMGEQYF; CDR3 DNA: TGTGCCAGCAGTGTCCCAGAGATGGGGGAGCAGTACTTC; J gene: TRBJ2-7; V gene: TRBV2; clone size: once; D gene: NA
CDR3 protein: CASSPGTGVDQPQHF; CDR3 DNA: TGTGCCAGCAGCCCCGGGACAGGGGTTGACCAGCCCCAGCATTTT; J gene: TRBJ1-5; V gene: TRBV27; clone size: NA; D gene: TRBD1
CDR3 protein: CAISESTGKGQPQHF; CDR3 DNA: TGTGCCATCAGTGAGTCAACGGGGAAAGGTCAGCCCCAGCATTTT; J gene: TRBJ1-5; V gene: TRBV10-3; clone size: NA; D gene: NA
CDR3 protein: CASSLAGEFGDEQFF; CDR3 DNA: TGTGCCAGCAGCCTAGCGGGAGAATTCGGGGATGAGCAGTTCTTC; J gene: TRBJ2-1; V gene: TRBV11-2; clone size: NA; D gene: TRBD2
CDR3 protein: CASSSGTDSSYEQYF; CDR3 DNA: TGTGCCAGCAGCTCTGGGACGGACAGCTCCTACGAGCAGTACTTC; J gene: TRBJ2-7; V gene: TRBV11-3; clone size: NA; D gene: NA
CDR3 protein: CASSLASGTGWYEQYF; CDR3 DNA: TGTGCCAGCAGCTTAGCGTCCGGGACAGGGTGGTACGAGCAGTACTTC; J gene: TRBJ2-7; V gene: TRBV7-2; clone size: NA; D gene: TRBD1
CDR3 protein: CASSPPWIGEAKNIQYF; CDR3 DNA: TGTGCCAGCAGCCCACCCTGGATTGGGGAAGCCAAAAACATTCAGTACTTC; J gene: TRBJ2-4; V gene: TRBV7-9; clone size: NA; D gene: NA
CDR3 protein: CASSEEVPNEQFF; CDR3 DNA: TGTGCCAGCAGCGAAGAAGTCCCCAATGAGCAGTTCTTC; J gene: TRBJ2-1; V gene: TRBV7-9; clone size: once; D gene: NA
CDR3 protein: CASSLLLGNQPQHF; CDR3 DNA: TGTGCCAGCAGTTTATTACTGGGTAATCAGCCCCAGCATTTT; J gene: TRBJ1-5; V gene: TRBV27; clone size: NA; D gene: NA
CDR3 protein: CASSLGQVNYEQYF; CDR3 DNA: TGTGCCAGCAGCTTGGGACAGGTGAACTACGAGCAGTACTTC; J gene: TRBJ2-7; V gene: TRBV11-2; clone size: NA; D gene: TRBD1
CDR3 protein: CASAIRGTAYEQYF; CDR3 DNA: TGTGCCAGCGCTATACGAGGGACAGCATACGAGCAGTACTTC; J gene: TRBJ2-7; V gene: TRBV28; clone size: NA; D gene: TRBD1
CDR3 protein: CASSIGAGGSDTSYEQYF; CDR3 DNA: TGTGCCAGTAGTATAGGAGCGGGAGGCAGCGACACCTCCTACGAGCAGTACTTC; J gene: TRBJ2-7; V gene: TRBV19; clone size: NA; D gene: TRBD2
CDR3 protein: CASSEAGEQYF; CDR3 DNA: TGTGCCAGCAGCGAAGCCGGGGAGCAGTACTTC; J gene: TRBJ2-7; V gene: TRBV5-4; clone size: NA; D gene: NA
CDR3 protein: CASSEIPGGRQPQHF; CDR3 DNA: TGCGCCAGCAGTGAGATCCCAGGGGGCCGCCAGCCCCAGCATTTT; J gene: TRBJ1-5; V gene: TRBV10-2; clone size: NA; D gene: TRBD1
CDR3 protein: CASSRGNTEAFF; CDR3 DNA: TGTGCCAGCAGCCGGGGGAACACTGAAGCTTTCTTT; J gene: TRBJ1-1; V gene: TRBV6-5; clone size: NA; D gene: NA
CDR3 protein: CASSLLDSGSYEQYF; CDR3 DNA: TGTGCCAGCAGCTTATTGGATAGCGGATCCTACGAGCAGTACTTC; J gene: TRBJ2-7; V gene: TRBV7-9; clone size: NA; D gene: NA
CDR3 protein: CSAPSGNEQFF; CDR3 DNA: TGCAGTGCTCCAAGCGGGAATGAGCAGTTCTTC; J gene: TRBJ2-1; V gene: TRBV20-1; clone size: NA; D gene: NA
CDR3 protein: CASRSGMMGETQYF; CDR3 DNA: TGTGCCAGCAGGAGCGGGATGATGGGAGAGACCCAGTACTTC; J gene: TRBJ2-5; V gene: TRBV27; clone size: NA; D gene: TRBD2
CDR3 protein: CASSLAGLHYEQYF; CDR3 DNA: TGTGCCAGCAGCTTAGCAGGTCTACACTACGAGCAGTACTTC; J gene: TRBJ2-7; V gene: TRBV7-9; clone size: few; D gene: NA
CDR3 protein: CASSQVGRGEQFF; CDR3 DNA: TGTGCCAGCAGCCAAGTTGGGCGAGGGGAGCAGTTCTTC; J gene: TRBJ2-1; V gene: TRBV14; clone size: NA; D gene: NA
CDR3 protein: CASSLRALAYNEQFF; CDR3 DNA: TGTGCCAGCAGCTTAAGGGCACTTGCGTACAATGAGCAGTTCTTC; J gene: TRBJ2-1; V gene: TRBV7-6; clone size: NA; D gene: NA
CDR3 protein: CATPGSAYSYEQYF; CDR3 DNA: TGTGCCACCCCGGGTTCAGCCTATTCCTACGAGCAGTACTTC; J gene: TRBJ2-7; V gene: TRBV27; clone size: NA; D gene: NA
CDR3 protein: CASSARGERGYGYTF; CDR3 DNA: TGTGCCAGCAGCGCCCGGGGGGAAAGGGGCTATGGCTACACCTTC; J gene: TRBJ1-2; V gene: TRBV9; clone size: NA; D gene: NA